A single sample is the source of the 30 T cell receptor beta chains below, sequenced in a study of T cells in Graves' hyperthyroidism and ophthalmopathy. RNA transcripts were the template for amplifying TCR beta CDR3 regions. During a first-round RT-PCR of the TCR CDR3, the HTBI primer set was used. A single record per CDR3 protein comes from TCRdb applying MiXCR to the multiplex PCR reads. The table records roughly 570,000 distinct CDR3 sequences, roughly 50% of them present only once. Sequencing used peripheral blood or thyroid tissue (not recorded which). The receptors come from an adult woman with Graves' disease, either hyperthyroidism or ophthalmopathy (not recorded which).

The V and J genes are TRBV7-3 and TRBJ2-5; D is perhaps TRBD1 (5 bases). The length of the CDR3 is 13 residues. V gave up 5 bases and J gave up 4 bases, with 11 bases separating them. Looked up from germline, CDR1 is SGHTA and CDR2 is FQGTGA. The CDR3 loop reads CASSNRLGETQYF. The CDR3 DNA reads as TGTGCCAGCAGCAACAGGCTCGGAGAGACCCAGTACTTC.

There are a few counts of this clonotype. The chain combines TRBV9 with TRBJ1-2; 7 nucleotides agree with TRBD1. The CDR3 covers 15 residues. Per the germline V gene, CDR1 is SGDLS and CDR2 is YYNGEE. Germline trimming cut 3 bases from V and 7 bases from J; bases unmatched to any gene: 12. In DNA form, the CDR3 reads TGTGCCAGCAGCGGATCCCGGGACAGTATAGGTGGCTACACCTTC. Translated, it gives CASSGSRDSIGGYTF.

DNA of the CDR3: TGCAGTGCTAGAGATCACGACCCTGGCTATGGCTACACCTTC. Translated, it gives CSARDHDPGYGYTF. The chain recombines TRBV20-1 with TRBJ1-2; D is unresolved. Germline V gives CDR1 DFQATT, CDR2 SNEGSKA (reference sequence). The V end was cut by 0 bases, the J end by 4 bases, with 12 bases between. CDR3 size: 14 residues.

The chain links TRBV12-3 or TRBV12-4 to TRBJ1-5, with a weak D call TRBD1 (5 bases). Trimming removed 6 bases from V and 11 bases from J, with 11 bases in between. The CDR3 extends over 11 amino acids. Written as DNA, the CDR3 is TGTGCCAGCAGCCCCGACAGTGCCCAGCATTTT. Translating it yields CASSPDSAQHF.

This clonotype was seen ten or more times. The chain is built from TRBV10-2 and TRBJ2-5; D uncertain. Germline assignment: CDR1 WSHSY and CDR2 SAAADI. The V gene lost 4 bases and the J gene lost 4 bases, with 10 bases spanning the gap. The CDR3 runs to 13 residues. The CDR3 nucleotides are TGCGCCAGCAGTGCATACTCCTTAGAGACCCAGTACTTC. This gives the protein CASSAYSLETQYF.

This clonotype was seen more than once but under ten times. The chain couples TRBV28 to TRBJ1-5; D not resolved. The germline V gene encodes CDR1 MDHEN and CDR2 SYDVKM. Trimming cost V 6 bases and J 0 bases, with 15 bases left between them. This CDR3 comprises 16 residues. The DNA of the CDR3 is TGTGCCAGCAGACCCAGTGCCCTTTATAGCAATCAGCCCCAGCATTTT. Translating it yields CASRPSALYSNQPQHF.

This chain's CDR3 is CASRGGGTYNSPLHF. The CDR3 DNA is TGTGCCAGCAGGGGAGGGGGCACATATAATTCACCCCTCCACTTT. The gene calls are TRBV19 and TRBJ1-6; 7 positions agree with TRBD1. The CDR3 contains 15 residues. Germline loops: CDR1 LNHDA, CDR2 SQIVND (reference sequence). J lost 4 bases, V lost 9 bases, and 9 bases had no gene match. Full variable domain (rest looked up from reference TRBV19 and TRBJ1-6): DGGITQSPKYLFRKEGQNVTLSCEQNLNHDAMYWYRQDPGQGLRLIYYSQIVNDFQKGDIAEGYSVSREKKESFPLTVTSAQKNPTAFYLCASRGGGTYNSPLHFGNGTRLTVT.

This clonotype was counted at least ten times. The V gene is TRBV12-3 or TRBV12-4, the J gene TRBJ1-1; perhaps TRBD1 as D (6 bases). This CDR3 contains 16 residues. Deletions cut 1 base from V and 5 bases from J, with 17 bases between. The CDR3 is CASSLGLGGGRTEAFF. In DNA form, the CDR3 reads TGTGCCAGCAGTTTAGGGCTCGGGGGGGGCCGAACTGAAGCTTTCTTT.

The genes are TRBV5-1 and TRBJ2-7; tentative D call: TRBD1 (6 bases). V was trimmed by 4 bases and J by 3 bases, leaving 20 bases between them. Germline CDR1 SGHRS, CDR2 YFSETQ. This CDR3 has 16 residues. CDR3 sequence: CASSLYRVGSNYEQYF. The CDR3 region has the DNA TGCGCCAGCAGCCTGTACAGGGTTGGGAGCAACTACGAGCAGTACTTC.

The chain uses TRBV5-1 and TRBJ1-1, with TRBD1 matching 10 bases. This CDR3 comprises 14 residues. With V trimmed by 6 bases and J by 6 bases, 8 bases remained unmatched. Per germline, CDR1 SGHRS and CDR2 YFSETQ. The CDR3 nucleotides are TGCGCCAGCATCCCACGGGACAGGGGAGCTGAAGCTTTCTTT. Its translation is CASIPRDRGAEAFF. Full variable domain (remainder filled in from reference TRBV5-1 and TRBJ1-1): KAGVTQTPRYLIKTRGQQVTLSCSPISGHRSVSWYQQTPGQGLQFLFEYFSETQRNKGNFPGRFSGRQFSNSRSEMNVSTLELGDSALYLCASIPRDRGAEAFFGQGTRLTVV.

Ten or more counts support this clonotype. The V call is TRBV4-2, the J call TRBJ2-7; TRBD2 matches at 10 bases. The V gene end was trimmed by 1 base and the J gene end by 6 bases; junction bases not matched to a gene: 12. CDR3 length equals 17 residues. Germline assignment: CDR1 LGHNA and CDR2 YNFKEQ. CDR3 residues: CASSQVAKAGGPGEQYF. The DNA for the CDR3 is TGTGCCAGCAGCCAAGTAGCTAAAGCGGGAGGGCCTGGCGAGCAGTACTTC.

The V and J genes are TRBV28 and TRBJ1-5; D might be TRBD1 (5 bases). The CDR3 runs to 12 residues. Trimming took off 8 bases at V and 7 bases at J, with 12 bases between the two ends. The germline V gene encodes CDR1 MDHEN and CDR2 SYDVKM. CDR3 nucleotide sequence: TGTGCCAGCGCCCAACGGGGCCAGCCCCAGCATTTT. Translation gives CASAQRGQPQHF.

This clonotype was seen many times. The V gene is TRBV10-3, the J gene TRBJ2-2, with a weak D call TRBD1 (6 bases). The V end lost 6 bases, the J end lost 3 bases, and 11 bases lay between the germline ends. Germline V gives CDR1 ENHRY, CDR2 SYGVKD. The CDR3 sequence is 14 residues long. The CDR3 loop reads CAISRDTYTGELFF. CDR3 in DNA: TGTGCCATCAGCCGGGACACCTACACCGGGGAGCTGTTTTTT.

The sample holds many counts of this clonotype. This chain joins TRBV12-5 and TRBJ1-2; TRBD1 is a possible D gene (6 bases). The germline V and J ends were trimmed by 1 base and 2 bases, with 14 bases remaining between them. The CDR3 spans 16 residues. Germline CDR1 reads LGHNT; CDR2 reads FRNRAP. DNA for the CDR3: TGTGCTAGTGGTTTGGCCCGAGGGGGGGCCAACTATGGCTACACCTTC. Translation gives CASGLARGGANYGYTF.

This clonotype was recorded many times. This rearrangement joins TRBV20-1 to TRBJ1-6; no clear D. The CDR3 consists of 12 residues. In germline, CDR1 is DFQATT, CDR2 SNEGSKA (reference sequence). The V gene lost 3 bases and the J gene lost 7 bases, with 7 bases spanning the gap. CDR3 DNA: TGCAGTGCTAGCACATTAAATTCACCCCTCCACTTT. Its protein product is CSASTLNSPLHF.

Comments on this clonotype: This may stem from a read error, because a much larger clone lies one nucleotide away. This sequence joins TRBV7-9 and TRBJ2-7; TRBD2 aligns across 12 bases. Germline CDR1 is SEHNR and CDR2 is FQNEAQ (reference sequence). The CDR3 spans 18 residues. CDR3 DNA sequence: TGTGCCCGCAGCTCCTCAACCTCGACTAGCGGGAGCTCCTACGAGCAGTACTTC. Translating it yields CARSSSTSTSGSSYEQYF.

The table lists this clonotype with many counts. The chain joins TRBV7-6 to TRBJ1-6; D ambiguous. Germline-derived CDR1 and CDR2 are SGHVS and FNYEAQ. The V end was cut by 5 bases, the J end by 9 bases, with 17 bases between. CDR3 length: 15 amino acids. The CDR3 DNA reads as TGTGCCAGCAGCCTGGAATTTAATTCAGGTTCACCCCTCCACTTT. It translates to CASSLEFNSGSPLHF.

This clonotype was counted at least ten times. This chain uses TRBV5-1 with TRBJ1-1; 8 bases agree with TRBD1. V gave up 4 bases and J gave up 5 bases; unmatched junction bases: 10. The CDR3 loop spans 15 amino acids. Germline assignment: CDR1 SGHRS and CDR2 YFSETQ. CDR3 residues: CASSPRGLWFTEAFF. The CDR3 nucleotides read TGCGCCAGCAGCCCCAGGGGGCTATGGTTTACTGAAGCTTTCTTT. Full variable domain (remainder filled in from reference TRBV5-1 and TRBJ1-1): KAGVTQTPRYLIKTRGQQVTLSCSPISGHRSVSWYQQTPGQGLQFLFEYFSETQRNKGNFPGRFSGRQFSNSRSEMNVSTLELGDSALYLCASSPRGLWFTEAFFGQGTRLTVV.

The chain employs TRBV5-1 and TRBJ2-5; TRBD1 agrees at 7 bases. The CDR3 sequence is 15 residues long. Germline V lookup: CDR1 SGHRS, CDR2 YFSETQ. V lost 4 bases to trimming and J lost 5 bases; unmatched junction nucleotides: 11. CDR3 protein: CASSGGQTYRETQYF. The CDR3 DNA follows: TGCGCCAGCAGCGGGGGACAGACTTATAGGGAGACCCAGTACTTC.

Only a few counts were recorded for this clonotype. This sequence joins TRBV18 and TRBJ2-5; 8 positions agree with TRBD1. Per germline, CDR1 KGHSH and CDR2 LQKENI. Trimming removed 2 bases from V and 4 bases from J; junction bases left unmatched: 6. This CDR3 is 15 amino acids long. The CDR3 DNA follows: TGTGCCAGCTCACCAGTTTCAGGGGGCGGAGAGACCCAGTACTTC. Its translation is CASSPVSGGGETQYF.

The V call is TRBV5-4, the J call TRBJ1-2; the D is unclear. The CDR3 contains 12 residues. Trimming removed 2 bases from V and 7 bases from J, with 9 bases in between. Germline V lookup: CDR1 SGHNT, CDR2 YYREEE (reference sequence). CDR3 DNA: TGTGCCAGCAGCTTACCCGGGATTGGCTACACCTTC. Translated: CASSLPGIGYTF.

This clonotype was seen ten or more times. The chain recombines TRBV20-1 with TRBJ1-4; maybe TRBD1 (5 bases). The CDR3 has 13 amino acids. V was clipped by 6 bases and J by 3 bases, with 11 bases between them. CDR1 and CDR2 from the germline V gene are DFQATT and SNEGSKA (reference sequence). The CDR3 DNA sequence: TGCAGTGCGGGGAGGGGACCTAATGAAAAACTGTTTTTT. Protein product: CSAGRGPNEKLFF.

The rearrangement joins TRBV19 to TRBJ1-6; D possibly corresponds to TRBD1 (5 bases). Deletions cut 6 bases from V and 8 bases from J, with 11 bases between. CDR1 is LNHDA, CDR2 SQIVND, per germline (reference sequence). CDR3 length: 13 amino acids. The CDR3 DNA reads as TGTGCCAGTAGGGACACAGGTTATTCACCCCTCCACTTT. Protein sequence: CASRDTGYSPLHF.

V usage is TRBV5-1 and J usage is TRBJ2-3; perhaps TRBD2 as D (6 bases). The CDR3 contains 14 residues. V was trimmed by 4 bases and J by 2 bases, leaving 11 bases between them. Germline V CDR1 and CDR2: SGHRS, YFSETQ. For the CDR3, the DNA is TGCGCCAGCAGCCTGGAGGGAAACACAGATACGCAGTATTTT. Translated, it gives CASSLEGNTDTQYF.

This clonotype was detected once. V is TRBV11-3 and J is TRBJ2-1; 9 bases line up with TRBD2. V gave up 3 bases and J gave up 1 base; unmatched junction bases: 1. This CDR3 has 15 amino acids. Germline V gene data show CDR1 as SGHNT and CDR2 as YENEEA. As DNA, the CDR3 is TGTGCCAGCAGCTTTCTAGCGGGATCCTACAATGAGCAGTTCTTC. Protein sequence: CASSFLAGSYNEQFF.

The chain has TRBV5-1 and TRBJ2-6; TRBD2 matches at 8 bases. The CDR3 runs to 17 residues. Germline CDR1 SGHRS, CDR2 YFSETQ. Trimming cost V 1 base and J 4 bases; bases outside gene matches: 7. CDR3 loop: CASSLSGSNTGANVLTF. The CDR3 coding sequence is TGCGCCAGCAGCTTGAGCGGGAGTAACACCGGGGCCAACGTCCTGACTTTC.

The table lists this clonotype with a few counts. This chain uses TRBV10-3 with TRBJ2-7; 7 nucleotides match TRBD1. J lost 1 base, V lost 9 bases, and 12 bases had no gene match. The CDR3 length is 15 residues. CDR1 and CDR2 from the germline V gene are ENHRY and SYGVKD. CDR3 sequence (DNA): TGTGCCATTGCCAACAGGGGAGACGGGTCCTACGAGCAGTACTTC. Translation gives CAIANRGDGSYEQYF.

This clonotype was observed at least ten times. The gene calls are TRBV5-1 and TRBJ1-2; 9 nucleotides match TRBD1. V lost 5 bases to trimming and J lost 8 bases; unmatched junction nucleotides: 10. Per the germline V gene, CDR1 is SGHRS and CDR2 is YFSETQ. The length of the CDR3 is 14 residues. The CDR3 protein is CASSLRTGDRGYTF. CDR3 in DNA: TGCGCCAGCAGTCTGAGGACAGGGGATCGGGGCTACACCTTC.

This chain connects TRBV12-3 or TRBV12-4 to TRBJ1-2; 11 positions match TRBD1. The CDR3 runs 16 residues. After removal of 4 bases from V and 8 bases from J, the junction contained 12 bases not matched to a gene. In DNA, the CDR3 is TGTGCCAGCAGTTCGACCGACCGGACAGGGGGCTTGGGCTACACCTTC. It codes for CASSSTDRTGGLGYTF.

Note on this clonotype: A junction end diverges from the germline sequence, so it may reflect a read error. The chain carries TRBV2 and TRBJ1-6; D not certain. CDR3 size: 16 residues. Germline values: CDR1 SNHLY, CDR2 FYNNEI. CDR3 protein: CASSSDASSYNPPLHF. CDR3 bases: TGTGCCAGCAGTTCGGACGCGAGCTCCTATAATCCACCCCTCCACTTT.